These T cell receptor beta chains were read from a single sample in a study of blood T cell repertoires in COVID-19. Measured with immunoSEQ multiplex PCR; TCRdb has only the in-frame clones, and not every one. The table records about 83,000 clones, roughly 85% of them present only once. Input material: peripheral blood. Source of these receptors: a man between 60 and 75 years old with acute or convalescent COVID-19. CDR3s include the opening cysteine and the closing phenylalanine or tryptophan. The size of a clone is reported for some rows only, either as once, few or many, or as a class for expanded clones.

V gene	J gene	clone size	CDR3 protein
TRBV7-2	TRBJ2-1	.	CASSLSSGTGGIYEQFF
TRBV7-8	TRBJ2-3	.	CASSLVRLEDTDTQYF
TRBV28	TRBJ2-4	.	CASSLSGGAIQYF
TRBV4-3	TRBJ2-7	.	CASSQGTGHSYEQYF
TRBV4-3	TRBJ2-7	.	CASSQGTSGGALTYEQYF
TRBV6-5	TRBJ1-1	.	CASSYSTQGHAFF
TRBV5-1	TRBJ1-6	few	CASSGTGRDNSPLHF
TRBV7-2	TRBJ1-4	.	CASNSFQGSNEKLFF
TRBV9	TRBJ1-1	.	CASSVGGMGTEAFF
TRBV4-2	TRBJ1-1	.	CASSQDLNTEAFF
TRBV6-2/TRBV6-3	TRBJ1-2	.	CASSYSKGQLDGYTF
TRBV4-1	TRBJ2-3	.	CASSGRGTSVSTDTQYF
TRBV19	TRBJ2-7	.	CASSMGTGTTYEQYF
TRBV5-6	TRBJ1-2	.	CASSLRTGRSGYTF
TRBV6-6	TRBJ1-2	.	CASSYSEGSRGYTF
TRBV19	TRBJ1-1	.	CASSPDMRRGTEAFF
TRBV21-1	TRBJ1-2	.	CASSKEAEANYGYTF
TRBV7-2	TRBJ1-5	.	CASSPGTGGNQPQHF
TRBV7-8	TRBJ2-3	once	CASSTQTGEGTDTQYF
TRBV5-1	TRBJ1-1	.	CASSWGQGPQEAFF
TRBV9	TRBJ1-1	.	CASSVAGGGYTEAFF
TRBV5-1	TRBJ2-3	.	CASSSGQGSTDTQYF
TRBV11-2	TRBJ2-3	.	CASSLDDRTDTQYF
TRBV11-3	TRBJ2-3	.	CASSSTGGHYPDTQYF
TRBV3-1/TRBV3-2	TRBJ2-5	.	CASSPRVAGPATQYF
TRBV7-8	TRBJ1-2	.	CASSSGQGHLYGYTF
TRBV19	TRBJ1-1	.	CASTWDRDTEAFF
TRBV7-2	TRBJ1-6	.	CASSFQGSSYNSPLHF
TRBV30	TRBJ2-7	.	CAWRDRVVSYEQYF
TRBV19	TRBJ2-2	.	CASSMRTTNTGELFF
TRBV7-8	TRBJ1-2	.	CASSLGRGGYYGYTF
TRBV19	TRBJ1-6	.	CASSTGTGNSPLHF
TRBV19	TRBJ1-5	.	CASNGGRKQPQHF
TRBV21-1	TRBJ2-3	.	CASSKVGGTSGSDTQYF
TRBV5-1	TRBJ2-1	.	CASSLRTGGLDEQFF
TRBV12-5	TRBJ1-3	few	CASGLGGFRTVSGNTIYF
TRBV2	TRBJ1-1	.	CASSAGGNTEAFF
TRBV30	TRBJ2-1	.	CAWRLDPGEYNEQFF
TRBV5-5	TRBJ1-3	few	CASSLAQVRLSGNTIYF
TRBV5-1	TRBJ1-1	.	CASSSRTGGTEAFF
TRBV2	TRBJ1-6	.	CASSGGRTGHNSPLHF
TRBV2	TRBJ2-2	.	CACQGLAVTGELFF
TRBV24-1	TRBJ1-1	once	CATSGQGTEAFF
TRBV10-1	TRBJ1-5	.	CASSDRPDRPQHF
TRBV24-1	TRBJ2-3	.	CATATGGTDTQYF
TRBV7-8	TRBJ1-2	.	CASSVDRLANYGYTF
TRBV24-1	TRBJ2-2	few	CATSDPPVVAGDTGELFF
TRBV6-6	TRBJ2-5	.	CASSYFPGGWQETQYF